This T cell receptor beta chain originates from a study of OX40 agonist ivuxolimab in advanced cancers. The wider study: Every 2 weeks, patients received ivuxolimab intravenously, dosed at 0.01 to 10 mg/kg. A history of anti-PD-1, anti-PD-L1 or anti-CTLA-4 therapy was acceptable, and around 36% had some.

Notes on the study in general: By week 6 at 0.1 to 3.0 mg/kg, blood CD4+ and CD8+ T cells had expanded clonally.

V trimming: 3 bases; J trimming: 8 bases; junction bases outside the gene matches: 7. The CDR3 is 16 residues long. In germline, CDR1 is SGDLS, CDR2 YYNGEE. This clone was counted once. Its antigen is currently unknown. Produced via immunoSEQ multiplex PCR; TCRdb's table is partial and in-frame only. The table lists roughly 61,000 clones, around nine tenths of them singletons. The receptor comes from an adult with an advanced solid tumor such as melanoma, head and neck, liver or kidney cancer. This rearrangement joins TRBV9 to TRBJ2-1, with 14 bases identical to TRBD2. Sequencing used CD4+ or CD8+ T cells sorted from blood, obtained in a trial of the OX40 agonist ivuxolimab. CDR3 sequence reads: CASSERGTSGSDEQFF. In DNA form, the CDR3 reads TGTGCCAGCAGCGAAAGGGGGACTAGCGGGAGTGATGAGCAGTTCTTC.